A single sample gave rise to the 27 T cell receptor beta chains below, sequenced in a study of PD-1 blockade in classical Hodgkin lymphoma. Brentuximab vedotin exposure varied, and every patient relapsed after autologous stem cell transplantation. Sequenced by immunoSEQ multiplex PCR; TCRdb stores in-frame clones only, minus some. The sample includes about 17,000 clones, more than 60% of them seen just once. The sample in question was peripheral blood mononuclear cells (PBMCs), obtained at baseline. These receptors were taken from a human donor with classical Hodgkin lymphoma.

V and J are TRBV5-5 and TRBJ1-1, with 8 bases identical to TRBD1. Germline values: CDR1 SGHKS, CDR2 YYEKEE (reference sequence). CDR3 length: 13 residues. The junction had 5 bases not matched to a gene; V was cut back by 5 bases and J by 5 bases. CDR3 protein: CASRITGGTEAFF. CDR3 bases: TGTGCCAGCAGAATAACAGGGGGTACTGAAGCTTTCTTT.

This chain links TRBV7-9 with TRBJ1-4; 12 nucleotides match TRBD1. Trimming cost V 6 bases and J 4 bases; bases outside gene matches: 12. This CDR3 is built from 18 residues. Looked up from germline, CDR1 is SEHNR and CDR2 is FQNEAQ (reference sequence). CDR3 amino acids: CASRAHPGQGAINEKLFF. The CDR3 nucleotides are TGTGCCAGCAGGGCCCATCCGGGACAGGGGGCCATTAATGAAAAACTGTTTTTT.

This chain links TRBV5-1 with TRBJ2-2; D gene ambiguous. The CDR3 sequence is 14 residues long. Per the germline V gene, CDR1 is SGHRS and CDR2 is YFSETQ. V lost 6 bases to trimming and J lost 2 bases, with 11 bases between them. The CDR3 region has the DNA TGCGCCAGCATGGCGGCGATAAACACCGGGGAGCTGTTTTTT. It is translated as CASMAAINTGELFF.

The chain links TRBV30 to TRBJ1-2, with 7 bases that match TRBD1. Trimming removed 0 bases from V and 6 bases from J; junction bases left unmatched: 10. The CDR3 is made up of 15 amino acids. CDR1 and CDR2 from the germline V gene are GTSNPN and SVGIG (reference sequence). The CDR3 DNA reads TGTGCCTGGAGTGTACCAGAGGGCAGGGGGAATGGCTACACCTTC. Translation: CAWSVPEGRGNGYTF.

This clone was recorded once. This chain uses TRBV30 with TRBJ2-3, with TRBD2 matching over 9 bases. In germline, CDR1 is GTSNPN, CDR2 SVGIG (reference sequence). This CDR3 spans 16 amino acids. V gave up 2 bases and J gave up 2 bases; unmatched junction bases: 8. CDR3 sequence (DNA): TGTGCCTGGAGTCCTCTAGCGGGAAGTGACACAGATACGCAGTATTTT. It encodes CAWSPLAGSDTDTQYF.

This chain joins TRBV5-1 and TRBJ1-2; D remains ambiguous. V was cut by 2 bases and J by 4 bases, with 15 bases left in between. Germline CDR1 reads SGHRS; CDR2 reads YFSETQ. This CDR3 spans 15 amino acids. The CDR3 DNA reads TGCGCCAGCAGCTTTAACCCGGGAGCTGCCTATGGCTACACCTTC. Its translation is CASSFNPGAAYGYTF.

There are a few counts of this clone. The CDR3 is CASSLRLGPGGYTF. The CDR3 nucleotides are TGTGCCAGCAGTTTACGGTTGGGCCCCGGTGGCTACACCTTC. The V call is TRBV27, the J call TRBJ1-2; D is uncertain. This CDR3 spans 14 amino acids. Germline CDR1 is MNHEY and CDR2 is SMNVEV (reference sequence). Trimming cost V 2 bases and J 7 bases, with 14 bases left between them.

The chain carries TRBV2 and TRBJ2-7, with D tentatively TRBD1 (6 bases). The CDR3 is made up of 16 amino acids. V lost 3 bases, J lost 2 bases, and 17 bases lay in between. Per the germline V gene, CDR1 is SNHLY and CDR2 is FYNNEI. CDR3 DNA: TGTGCCAGCAGTGAGGTTAGTCCCCGGACAGCCTACGAGCAGTACTTC. Encoded protein: CASSEVSPRTAYEQYF.

The chain carries TRBV2 and TRBJ2-7; 7 bases map to TRBD1. The germline CDR1 and CDR2 sequences are SNHLY and FYNNEI. V trimming: 6 bases; J trimming: 0 bases; junction bases outside the gene matches: 5. There are 14 residues in the CDR3. Written as DNA, the CDR3 is TGTGCCAGCAGGACGACAGGGAACTCCTACGAGCAGTACTTC. Amino acid sequence: CASRTTGNSYEQYF. Combining the CDR3 with reference TRBV2 and TRBJ2-7 gives the whole variable domain EPEVTQTPSHQVTQMGQEVILRCVPISNHLYFYWYRQILGQKVEFLVSFYNNEISEKSEIFDDQFSVERPDGSNFTLKIRSTKLEDSAMYFCASRTTGNSYEQYFGPGTRLTVT.

The rearrangement joins TRBV18 to TRBJ2-1; the D is unclear. Trimming took 6 bases from V and 9 from J, leaving 12 bases between them. Germline CDR1 is KGHSH and CDR2 is LQKENI. The CDR3 spans 12 residues. The CDR3 region is CASSKPGSEQFF. For the CDR3, the DNA is TGTGCCAGCTCTAAACCCGGAAGTGAGCAGTTCTTC.

This chain connects TRBV25-1 to TRBJ1-1, with unresolved D. This CDR3 region has 15 residues. The V end lost 8 bases, the J end lost 5 bases, and 21 bases lay between the germline ends. CDR1 is MGHDK, CDR2 SYGVNS, per germline. The CDR3 sequence is CASPVDEEDVTEAFF. The CDR3, as DNA: TGTGCCAGCCCGGTAGACGAGGAGGATGTAACTGAAGCTTTCTTT.

A word on this clone: This CDR3 is also generated by other DNA sequences in the sample. The chain is built from TRBV5-1 and TRBJ1-2, with D possibly being TRBD1 (5 bases). Germline CDR1 is SGHRS and CDR2 is YFSETQ. This CDR3 is built from 14 residues. Trimming pared 3 bases from V and 2 bases from J, leaving 11 bases between. CDR3 in amino acids: CASSSKQGNYGYTF. CDR3 nucleotide sequence: TGCGCCAGCAGCTCCAAGCAGGGAAACTATGGCTACACCTTC.

The chain recombines TRBV5-1 with TRBJ2-1, with D perhaps assigned TRBD1 or TRBD2 (5 bases each). CDR3 length: 14 amino acids. Trimming shortened V by 4 bases and J by 5 bases, and 13 bases separated the two germline ends. Germline CDR1 reads SGHRS; CDR2 reads YFSETQ. This CDR3 reads CASSPLEGNNEQFF. The DNA of the CDR3 is TGCGCCAGCAGCCCCTTAGAGGGGAACAATGAGCAGTTCTTC.

This clone has only one observation. V usage is TRBV6-1 and J usage is TRBJ1-3; 7 bases are shared with TRBD1. V gave up 7 bases and J gave up 4 bases; unmatched junction bases: 10. Germline V CDR1 and CDR2: MNHNS, SASEGT. The CDR3 sequence is 15 residues long. The DNA for the CDR3 is TGTGCCAGCAAGCCCTCGACAGGGTGGGGAAACACCATATATTTT. This encodes CASKPSTGWGNTIYF.

The chain carries TRBV7-2 and TRBJ1-5; D perhaps matches TRBD1 (5 bases). With 1 base removed from V and 2 bases from J, the gap between germline ends came to 9 bases. The CDR3 is made up of 15 amino acids. Germline V gene lookup returns CDR1 SGHTA and CDR2 FQGNSA. The CDR3 coding sequence is TGTGCCAGCAGCTTAGAGGGACTGGGCAATCAGCCCCAGCATTTT. Residues: CASSLEGLGNQPQHF. Based on the CDR3 plus reference TRBV7-2 and TRBJ1-5, the full variable domain is GAGVSQSPSNKVTEKGKDVELRCDPISGHTALYWYRQSLGQGLEFLIYFQGNSAPDKSGLPSDRFSAERTGGSVSTLTIQRTQQEDSAVYLCASSLEGLGNQPQHFGDGTRLSIL.

This chain connects TRBV6-5 to TRBJ2-7; tentatively, D is TRBD1 (6 bases). This CDR3 region has 16 residues. Germline V gives CDR1 MNHEY, CDR2 SVGAGI. The V gene lost 0 bases and the J gene lost 0 bases, with 12 bases spanning the gap. CDR3 sequence reads: CASSYSTPGDSYEQYF. The CDR3 region has the DNA TGTGCCAGCAGTTACTCGACTCCAGGGGACTCCTACGAGCAGTACTTC.

Of note for this clone: At one end the junction does not follow the germline gene, possibly because of a read error. The V gene is TRBV5-1, the J gene TRBJ2-1; 10 bases are shared with TRBD2. CDR1 and CDR2 (germline): SGHRS, YFSETQ. There are 15 residues in the CDR3. Here the CDR3 DNA reads TGCGCCGGCAGCTTGGCGGGACTAGCGTCCCATGAGCAGTTCTTC. It yields the protein CAGSLAGLASHEQFF.

The chain uses TRBV29-1 and TRBJ2-3; weak D call: TRBD2 (5 bases). Germline V gene data show CDR1 as SQVTM and CDR2 as ANQGSEA. CDR3 length equals 14 residues. Trimming pared 3 bases from V and 4 bases from J, leaving 14 bases between. The CDR3 here is CSVEAGRVPDTQYF. CDR3 nucleotide sequence: TGCAGCGTTGAGGCGGGCCGAGTACCAGATACGCAGTATTTT.

This chain joins TRBV27 and TRBJ2-2; D unresolved. The germline V gene encodes CDR1 MNHEY and CDR2 SMNVEV (reference sequence). The CDR3 sequence is 13 residues long. The V gene lost 3 bases and the J gene lost 0 bases, with 2 bases spanning the gap. CDR3 amino acids: CASSFSNTGELFF. CDR3 sequence (DNA): TGTGCCAGCAGTTTCTCGAACACCGGGGAGCTGTTTTTT.

The chain joins TRBV19 to TRBJ2-1, with a tentative D call TRBD2 (6 bases). V was clipped by 1 base and J by 10 bases, with 14 bases between them. The CDR3 loop spans 14 amino acids. CDR1 LNHDA and CDR2 SQIVND come from the germline V gene (reference sequence). CDR3 residues: CASSIVVGGAEQFF. CDR3 nucleotide sequence: TGTGCCAGTAGTATAGTGGTCGGCGGGGCAGAGCAGTTCTTC.

This chain joins TRBV29-1 and TRBJ2-3; D may be TRBD1 (6 bases). V lost 5 bases and J 6 bases, leaving 9 bases between the germline ends. The CDR3 extends over 11 amino acids. Per the germline V gene, CDR1 is SQVTM and CDR2 is ANQGSEA. The CDR3 sequence is CSVTGKDTQYF. Here the CDR3 DNA reads TGCAGCGTTACAGGGAAGGATACGCAGTATTTT.

The chain links TRBV5-4 to TRBJ2-7; D is perhaps TRBD1 (5 bases). The CDR3 runs 12 residues. CDR1 and CDR2 from the germline V gene are SGHNT and YYREEE (reference sequence). V was shortened by 4 bases and J by 3 bases, with 8 bases between the two germline ends. The CDR3 spells CASSVDNYEQYF. The CDR3, as DNA: TGTGCCAGCAGCGTGGACAACTACGAGCAGTACTTC.

The chain links TRBV13 to TRBJ2-1, with 12 nucleotides matching TRBD2. The CDR3 has 17 amino acids. The germline CDR1 and CDR2 sequences are PRHDT and FYEKMQ (reference sequence). V lost 0 bases and J lost 8; bases outside the gene matches: 8. CDR3 sequence (DNA): TGTGCCAGCAGCTTAGGGTATTCGCTAGCGGGAGGGGATGAGCAGTTCTTC. This translates into CASSLGYSLAGGDEQFF.

The chain uses TRBV29-1 and TRBJ2-3; 7 bases agree with TRBD2. The CDR3 is made up of 15 amino acids. The ends lost 5 bases at V and 1 base at J; junction bases unmatched: 9. Looked up from germline, CDR1 is SQVTM and CDR2 is ANQGSEA. The CDR3 reads CSVIPLGGGTDTQYF. The CDR3 nucleotides are TGCAGCGTTATCCCCTTGGGGGGGGGCACAGATACGCAGTATTTT.

This clone was detected a few times. V gene TRBV9 combines with J gene TRBJ2-7; TRBD1 matches 7 bases. In germline, CDR1 is SGDLS, CDR2 YYNGEE. The V and J ends lost 2 bases and 2 bases, in that order; junction bases with no gene match: 4. The length of the CDR3 is 14 residues. The CDR3 loop reads CASSVSGGTYEQYF. The CDR3 coding sequence is TGTGCCAGCAGCGTTTCAGGGGGTACCTACGAGCAGTACTTC. Supplemented by reference TRBV9 and TRBJ2-7, the full variable domain reads DSGVTQTPKHLITATGQRVTLRCSPRSGDLSVYWYQQSLDQGLQFLIQYYNGEERAKGNILERFSAQQFPDLHSELNLSSLELGDSALYFCASSVSGGTYEQYFGPGTRLTVT.

The chain recombines TRBV5-1 with TRBJ2-7, with TRBD2 matching 8 bases. CDR1 is SGHRS and CDR2 is YFSETQ in the germline V gene. The CDR3 runs to 14 residues. The trim removed 0 bases at V and 7 bases at J, leaving 6 bases unmatched. DNA of the CDR3: TGCGCCAGCAGCTTGGCGGGGGGGCTGGTGGAGCAGTACTTC. Its protein is CASSLAGGLVEQYF.

The chain carries TRBV19 and TRBJ1-3, with 7 bases lining up with TRBD1. V gave up 3 bases and J gave up 9 bases; unmatched junction bases: 23. Germline lookup yields CDR1 LNHDA and CDR2 SQIVND (reference sequence). The CDR3 extends over 19 amino acids. The CDR3, as DNA: TGTGCCAGTAGTATCGGTTTCGGGGACAGAGCCATCCCGGATGGCACCATATATTTT. Protein: CASSIGFGDRAIPDGTIYF.